This T cell receptor beta chain is drawn from a study of blood T cell repertoires in COVID-19. For the study at large: Whether acute or convalescent, the COVID-19 samples came from the United States, Italy and Spain. Sample material is recorded as cDNA or gDNA derived from T cells, B-cell-depleted T cells, or PBMCs.

V was pared by 0 bases and J by 8 bases, with 20 bases between. Germline CDR1 reads SGHKS; CDR2 reads YYEKEE (reference sequence). This CDR3 has 16 amino acids. Study processing details: Estimation of nucleated cell counts was performed using reference gene primer amplification. Libraries were prepared by immunoSEQ multiplex PCR; TCRdb keeps only in-frame clonotypes and omits some of them. V and J calls and clone size follow that table, whereas D and trimming were derived from the DNA. The sample shows roughly 100,000 clones, approximately 78% of them seen only once. This receptor was obtained from a man aged 60 to 69 with active or convalescent COVID-19. This sequence joins TRBV5-5 and TRBJ1-2; perhaps TRBD1 as D (6 bases). The sample taken for sequencing was peripheral blood. This chain's CDR3 is CASSLALSRAGDGYTF. CDR3 bases: TGTGCCAGCAGCTTGGCCCTTAGCAGGGCAGGGGACGGCTACACCTTC.